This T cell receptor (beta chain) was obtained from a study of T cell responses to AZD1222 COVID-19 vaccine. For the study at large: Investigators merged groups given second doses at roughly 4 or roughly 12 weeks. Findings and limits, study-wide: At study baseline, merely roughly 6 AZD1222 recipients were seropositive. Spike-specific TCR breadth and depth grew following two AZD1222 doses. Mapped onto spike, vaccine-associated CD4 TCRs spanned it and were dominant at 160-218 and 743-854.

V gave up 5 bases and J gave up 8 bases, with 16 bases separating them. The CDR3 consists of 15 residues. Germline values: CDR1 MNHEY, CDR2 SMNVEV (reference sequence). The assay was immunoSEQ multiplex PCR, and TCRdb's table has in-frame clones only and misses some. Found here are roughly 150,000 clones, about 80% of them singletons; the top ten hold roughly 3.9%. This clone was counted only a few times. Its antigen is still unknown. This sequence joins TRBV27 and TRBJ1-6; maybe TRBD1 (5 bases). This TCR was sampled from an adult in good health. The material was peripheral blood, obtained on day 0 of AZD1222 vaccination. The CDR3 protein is CASSRQGQGYSPLHF. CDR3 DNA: TGTGCCAGCAGTCGCCAAGGGCAGGGTTATTCACCCCTCCACTTT.